This passage covers 26 T cell receptor beta chains from one sample sequenced in a study of blood T cell repertoires in COVID-19. Profiling relied on immunoSEQ multiplex PCR, and the TCRdb table lists in-frame clones only, not all of them. The table lists hundreds of thousands of clones, 85% to 90% of them singletons. Sequenced: peripheral blood. The receptors derive from a woman under 40 with acute or convalescent COVID-19.

The V and J genes are TRBV6-5 and TRBJ2-7; D not certain. Per germline, CDR1 MNHEY and CDR2 SVGAGI. This CDR3 contains 15 residues. The germline V and J ends were trimmed by 0 bases and 3 bases, with 12 bases remaining between them. CDR3: CASSYSRSGNYEQYF. In nucleotides, the CDR3 is TGTGCCAGCAGTTACTCGAGATCAGGAAACTACGAGCAGTACTTC.

The chain joins TRBV5-1 to TRBJ2-1; D uncertain. Germline CDR1 SGHRS, CDR2 YFSETQ. This CDR3 spans 14 amino acids. The V end lost 0 bases, the J end lost 9 bases, and 13 bases lay between the germline ends. CDR3 coding DNA: TGCGCCAGCAGCTTGGATGGCCCCCGCGGTGAGCAGTTCTTC. As protein: CASSLDGPRGEQFF.

V usage is TRBV7-2 and J usage is TRBJ2-5; 9 bases agree with TRBD1. V dropped 3 bases and J dropped 3; count of bases not matched to a gene: 8. The CDR3 is 16 amino acids. CDR1 and CDR2 (germline): SGHTA, FQGNSA. CDR3: CASSFLPQGAKETQYF. The DNA of the CDR3 is TGTGCCAGCAGCTTCTTACCACAGGGGGCAAAAGAGACCCAGTACTTC.

The gene calls are TRBV2 and TRBJ2-3; TRBD2 aligns across 15 bases. Per germline, CDR1 SNHLY and CDR2 FYNNEI. The trim removed 7 bases at V and 5 bases at J, leaving 7 bases unmatched. This CDR3 has 16 residues. CDR3 DNA: TGTGCCAGCAAGGGACTAGCGGGGGGTCGGGGAGATACGCAGTATTTT. Translation gives CASKGLAGGRGDTQYF.

The chain uses TRBV19 and TRBJ1-5; D remains ambiguous. This CDR3 is built from 16 residues. V dropped 6 bases and J dropped 1 base, with 16 bases sitting between them. Germline V gives CDR1 LNHDA, CDR2 SQIVND (reference sequence). The CDR3 loop reads CASSFFGRESNQPQHF. CDR3 DNA sequence: TGTGCCAGTAGCTTTTTTGGCCGGGAGAGCAATCAGCCCCAGCATTTT.

The chain has TRBV20-1 and TRBJ2-7; D gene uncertain. The CDR3 is 12 amino acids. CDR1 DFQATT and CDR2 SNEGSKA come from the germline V gene (reference sequence). V gave up 3 bases and J gave up 3 bases, with 9 bases separating them. The CDR3 DNA reads as TGCAGTGCTAGTGGACGGAGCTACGAGCAGTACTTC. Translated: CSASGRSYEQYF.

CDR3 amino acids: CATSDLYSGSSRSDEQFF. The CDR3 bases are TGTGCCACCAGTGATTTGTACTCAGGCTCTAGCCGATCGGATGAGCAGTTCTTC. The V and J genes are TRBV24-1 and TRBJ2-1, with a tentative D call TRBD2 (5 bases). Deletions cut 0 bases from V and 8 bases from J, with 22 bases between. The CDR3 sequence is 18 residues long. Per germline, CDR1 KGHDR and CDR2 SFDVKD.

The chain couples TRBV4-1 to TRBJ2-7, with a tentative D call TRBD1 (6 bases). CDR1 MGHRA and CDR2 YSYEKL come from the germline V gene. Trimming took off 0 bases at V and 2 bases at J, with 14 bases between the two ends. The CDR3 loop spans 16 amino acids. The CDR3 DNA reads TGCGCCAGCAGCCAAGAAAGCACAGGGTATGCCTACGAGCAGTACTTC. This translates into CASSQESTGYAYEQYF.

In nucleotides, the CDR3 is TGTGCCAGCAGTGAAGTAAGCAATCAGCCCCAGCATTTT. This translates into CASSEVSNQPQHF. V usage is TRBV6-1 and J usage is TRBJ1-5; D is unclear. From germline, CDR1 is MNHNS and CDR2 SASEGT. The CDR3 extends over 13 amino acids. V lost 1 base to trimming and J lost 1 base, with 2 bases between them.

The genes are TRBV7-2 and TRBJ2-6, with TRBD2 as a possible D gene (7 bases). Deletions cut 6 bases from V and 2 bases from J, with 8 bases between. This CDR3 comprises 14 residues. Germline CDR1 is SGHTA and CDR2 is FQGNSA. CDR3: CASRGGAGANVLTF. In DNA form, the CDR3 reads TGTGCCAGCAGAGGGGGGGCTGGGGCCAACGTCCTGACTTTC.

This sequence joins TRBV24-1 and TRBJ2-1; 8 bases match TRBD1. J lost 8 bases, V lost 7 bases, and 9 bases had no gene match. Germline V gene lookup returns CDR1 KGHDR and CDR2 SFDVKD. The CDR3 is 14 residues long. CDR3 protein: CATSARDRNHEQFF. DNA for the CDR3: TGTGCCACCAGCGCCCGGGACAGGAACCATGAGCAGTTCTTC.

CDR3 region: CASSVGADTQYF. As DNA, the CDR3 is TGCGCCAGCAGTGTCGGGGCAGATACGCAGTATTTT. The rearrangement uses TRBV10-2 and TRBJ2-3; maybe TRBD2 (5 bases). The V end was cut by 4 bases, the J end by 4 bases, with 6 bases between. From germline, CDR1 is WSHSY and CDR2 SAAADI. The CDR3 loop spans 12 amino acids.

The V call is TRBV28, the J call TRBJ2-1, with D possibly matching TRBD2 (7 bases). Trimming cost V 3 bases and J 8 bases, with 14 bases left between them. This CDR3 is 14 amino acids long. The V gene's germline CDR1 is MDHEN and CDR2 SYDVKM. CDR3 sequence: CASSFGGGSDEQFF. Written as DNA, the CDR3 is TGTGCCAGCAGTTTTGGGGGGGGCTCGGATGAGCAGTTCTTC.

The CDR3 sequence: CATSRGGGQTYEQYF. For the CDR3, the DNA is TGTGCCACCAGCAGAGGAGGGGGCCAAACCTACGAGCAGTACTTC. The genes are TRBV15 and TRBJ2-7; 7 bases align to TRBD1. Looked up from germline, CDR1 is LNHNV and CDR2 is YYDKDF (reference sequence). After removal of 1 base from V and 2 bases from J, the junction contained 5 bases not matched to a gene. CDR3 length: 15 amino acids.

CDR3 DNA: TGTGCCAGCACCACATACCCCGACAGGGGACAAGAAGATACGCAGTATTTT. Translating it yields CASTTYPDRGQEDTQYF. The chain has TRBV5-5 and TRBJ2-3; 8 bases are a match to TRBD1. Unmatched junction bases numbered 17, after V lost 6 bases and J lost 5 bases. The CDR3 extends over 17 amino acids. Germline lookup yields CDR1 SGHKS and CDR2 YYEKEE (reference sequence).

The rearrangement links TRBV5-4 to TRBJ2-7; TRBD2 aligns across 7 bases. Germline-derived CDR1 and CDR2 are SGHNT and YYREEE (reference sequence). The CDR3 runs 19 residues. J was trimmed by 3 bases and V by 2 bases; bases with no gene match: 20. The CDR3 DNA reads TGTGCCAGCAGCTTTCGTTTTCAAGGAGAGCGGGGCCCGGGCTACGAGCAGTACTTC. Translation: CASSFRFQGERGPGYEQYF.

The V and J genes are TRBV2 and TRBJ2-1; 11 bases are a match to TRBD2. The CDR3 loop spans 17 amino acids. The J segment lost 6 bases and the V segment lost 2 bases, leaving 9 bases of the junction unmatched. Germline CDR1 SNHLY, CDR2 FYNNEI. CDR3 in DNA: TGTGCCAGCAGTGAACGTTTAGCGGGGGGGAGCTTCAATGAGCAGTTCTTC. Protein: CASSERLAGGSFNEQFF.

This clone was counted once. The J gene is TRBJ2-1, the V gene TRBV11-3; D is perhaps TRBD2 (6 bases). CDR1 and CDR2 (germline): SGHNT, YENEEA. There are 15 residues in the CDR3. The V gene lost 3 bases and the J gene lost 2 bases, with 11 bases spanning the gap. This chain's CDR3 is CASSFGLATYNEQFF. The CDR3 bases are TGTGCCAGCAGCTTTGGTCTAGCGACCTACAATGAGCAGTTCTTC.

This chain connects TRBV6-5 to TRBJ1-2; TRBD1 aligns across 10 bases. CDR3 length: 13 residues. CDR1 and CDR2 from the germline V gene are MNHEY and SVGAGI. Trimming cost V 8 bases and J 1 base; bases outside gene matches: 1. CDR3 sequence reads: CASRDRGNYGYTF. CDR3 sequence (DNA): TGTGCCAGCCGGGACAGGGGTAACTATGGCTACACCTTC.

The chain joins TRBV4-2 to TRBJ2-5, with 11 bases aligning to TRBD1. Germline CDR1 and CDR2: LGHNA and YNFKEQ. The CDR3 contains 15 residues. V shed 2 bases, J shed 7 bases, and the junction held 6 bases outside the gene matches. The CDR3 spells CASSQIGQGAGTQYF. CDR3 sequence (DNA): TGTGCCAGCAGCCAAATAGGACAGGGGGCAGGGACCCAGTACTTC.

The V call is TRBV30, the J call TRBJ2-5, with a tentative D call TRBD2 (5 bases). The CDR3 is 12 amino acids. CDR1 is GTSNPN, CDR2 SVGIG, per germline (reference sequence). The germline V and J ends were trimmed by 2 bases and 8 bases, with 12 bases remaining between them. The CDR3 sequence: CAWSPRGHTQYF. The CDR3 region has the DNA TGTGCCTGGAGTCCCCGAGGGCACACCCAGTACTTC.

The genes are TRBV4-1 and TRBJ1-1; D unresolved. The CDR3 has 14 amino acids. The V and J ends lost 5 bases and 5 bases respectively, with 15 bases between them. From germline, CDR1 is MGHRA and CDR2 YSYEKL. CDR3 in DNA: TGCGCCAGCAGCGTGGCCGGGTTTTGGACTGAAGCTTTCTTT. Its protein is CASSVAGFWTEAFF.

The chain joins TRBV6-5 to TRBJ2-7; a weak D match, TRBD1 (6 bases). V dropped 4 bases and J dropped 2 bases, with 18 bases sitting between them. The CDR3 consists of 16 residues. CDR1 and CDR2 (germline): MNHEY, SVGAGI. The CDR3: CASSSSGHKTPYEQYF. As DNA, the CDR3 is TGTGCCAGCAGTTCGTCGGGACATAAAACCCCCTACGAGCAGTACTTC.

The chain has TRBV19 and TRBJ1-1; D is unresolved. The germline V and J ends were trimmed by 6 bases and 7 bases, with 15 bases remaining between them. This CDR3 comprises 13 residues. The germline V gene encodes CDR1 LNHDA and CDR2 SQIVND (reference sequence). DNA of the CDR3: TGTGCCAGTAGCCCCGAGCGGAGAAGTGAAGCTTTCTTT. This sequence encodes CASSPERRSEAFF. Complete variable domain (other parts from reference TRBV19 and TRBJ1-1): DGGITQSPKYLFRKEGQNVTLSCEQNLNHDAMYWYRQDPGQGLRLIYYSQIVNDFQKGDIAEGYSVSREKKESFPLTVTSAQKNPTAFYLCASSPERRSEAFFGQGTRLTVV.

The rearrangement joins TRBV5-1 to TRBJ2-7, with 8 bases aligning to TRBD2. CDR3 length equals 15 residues. V lost 5 bases, J lost 2 bases, and 9 bases stayed unmatched. Germline values: CDR1 SGHRS, CDR2 YFSETQ. CDR3 sequence (DNA): TGCGCCAGCAGGGAAGGACTAGCTATAACCTACGAGCAGTACTTC. Translation: CASREGLAITYEQYF.

The rearrangement joins TRBV12-3 or TRBV12-4 to TRBJ2-7; maybe TRBD1 (6 bases). Trimming took off 4 bases at V and 7 bases at J, with 11 bases between the two ends. There are 12 residues in the CDR3. The CDR3 DNA sequence: TGTGCCAGCAGTTCGTCCAGGGGAGAGCAGTACTTC. Its protein product is CASSSSRGEQYF.